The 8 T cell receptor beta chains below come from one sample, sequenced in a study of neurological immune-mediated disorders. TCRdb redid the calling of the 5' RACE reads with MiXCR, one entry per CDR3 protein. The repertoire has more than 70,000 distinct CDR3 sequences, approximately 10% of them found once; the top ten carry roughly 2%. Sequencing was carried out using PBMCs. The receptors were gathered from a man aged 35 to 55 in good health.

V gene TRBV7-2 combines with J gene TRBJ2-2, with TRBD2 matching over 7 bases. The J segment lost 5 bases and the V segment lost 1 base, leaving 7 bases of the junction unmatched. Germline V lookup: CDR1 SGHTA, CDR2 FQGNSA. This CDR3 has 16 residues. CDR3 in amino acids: CASSLDSWTSTGELFF. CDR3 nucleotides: TGTGCCAGCAGCTTAGACTCCTGGACTAGTACCGGGGAGCTGTTTTTT.

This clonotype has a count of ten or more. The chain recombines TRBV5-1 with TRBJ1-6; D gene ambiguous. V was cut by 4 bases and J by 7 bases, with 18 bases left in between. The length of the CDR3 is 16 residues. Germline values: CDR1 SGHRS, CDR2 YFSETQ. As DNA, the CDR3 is TGCGCCAGCAGCCTCAGGTCAGACCTCGCCAATTCACCCCTCCACTTT. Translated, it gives CASSLRSDLANSPLHF.

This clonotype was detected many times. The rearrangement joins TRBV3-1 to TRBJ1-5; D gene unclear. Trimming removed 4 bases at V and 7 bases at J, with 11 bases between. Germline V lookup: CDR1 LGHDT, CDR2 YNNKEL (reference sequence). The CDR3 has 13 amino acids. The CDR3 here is CASSLDVRQPQHF. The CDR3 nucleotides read TGTGCCAGCAGCCTGGACGTTCGGCAGCCCCAGCATTTT. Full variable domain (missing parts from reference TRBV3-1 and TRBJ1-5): DTAVSQTPKYLVTQMGNDKSIKCEQNLGHDTMYWYKQDSKKFLKIMFSYNNKELIINETVPNRFSPKSPDKAHLNLHINSLELGDSAVYFCASSLDVRQPQHFGDGTRLSIL.

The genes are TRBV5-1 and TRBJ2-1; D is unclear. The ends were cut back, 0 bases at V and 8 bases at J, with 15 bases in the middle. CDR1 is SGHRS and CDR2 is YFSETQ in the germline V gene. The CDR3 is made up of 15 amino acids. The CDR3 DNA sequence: TGCGCCAGCAGCTTGGCTGACTTGAAGGGCCATGAGCAGTTCTTC. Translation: CASSLADLKGHEQFF.

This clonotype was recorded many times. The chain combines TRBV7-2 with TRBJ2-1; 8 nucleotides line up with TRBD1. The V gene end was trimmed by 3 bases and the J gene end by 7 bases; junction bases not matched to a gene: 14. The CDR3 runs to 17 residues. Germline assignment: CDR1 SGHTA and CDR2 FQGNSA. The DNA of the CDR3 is TGTGCCAGCAGCTTCCCGTATTGGCAGGGGGCGCGAAATGAGCAGTTCTTC. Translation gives CASSFPYWQGARNEQFF.

The CDR3 spells CASSWAMGDSNEQFF. The CDR3 DNA follows: TGTGCCAGCAGCTGGGCCATGGGAGACTCCAATGAGCAGTTCTTC. The chain employs TRBV7-9 and TRBJ2-1, with D possibly being TRBD2 (5 bases). Trimming cost V 4 bases and J 6 bases, with 16 bases left between them. The CDR3 consists of 15 residues. Looked up from germline, CDR1 is SEHNR and CDR2 is FQNEAQ (reference sequence). The full variable domain, rest sourced from reference TRBV7-9 and TRBJ2-1, is DTGVSQNPRHKITKRGQNVTFRCDPISEHNRLYWYRQTLGQGPEFLTYFQNEAQLEKSRLLSDRFSAERPKGSFSTLEIQRTEQGDSAMYLCASSWAMGDSNEQFFGPGTRLTVL.

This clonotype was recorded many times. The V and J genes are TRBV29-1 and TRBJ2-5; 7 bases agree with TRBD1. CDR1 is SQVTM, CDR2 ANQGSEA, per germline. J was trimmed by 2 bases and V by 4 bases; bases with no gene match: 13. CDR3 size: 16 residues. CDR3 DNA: TGCAGCGTTGTGCCTTCGGCGACAGGGACACAAGAGACCCAGTACTTC. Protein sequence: CSVVPSATGTQETQYF.

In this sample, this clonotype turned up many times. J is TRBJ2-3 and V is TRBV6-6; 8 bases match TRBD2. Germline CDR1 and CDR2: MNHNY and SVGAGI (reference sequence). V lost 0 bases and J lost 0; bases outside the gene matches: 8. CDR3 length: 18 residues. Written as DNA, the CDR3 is TGTGCCAGCAGTTACTCTAAGACTAGCGCCACTAGCACAGATACGCAGTATTTT. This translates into CASSYSKTSATSTDTQYF.